This record looks at one T cell receptor (beta chain) sequence and its context. This entry belongs to a study of cytomegalovirus exposure and HLA in healthy donors. Primers: 60 Vbeta forward and 13 Jbeta reverse. Assay: immunoSEQ multiplex PCR; the TCRdb copy retains only in-frame clones and omits some. The data hold some 110,000 clones, with roughly 85% observed a single time. This sequence was found in a man younger than 40 in good health and CMV-seropositive. Material: PBMCs.

CDR3 bases: TGTGCCAGCAGTTATGTCTGGGACAGCACTAACTATGGCTACACCTTC. It specifies CASSYVWDSTNYGYTF. The chain has TRBV28 and TRBJ1-2, with 7 bases fitting TRBD1. The germline V gene encodes CDR1 MDHEN and CDR2 SYDVKM. This CDR3 comprises 16 residues. Trimming removed 4 bases from V and 0 bases from J; junction bases left unmatched: 8.